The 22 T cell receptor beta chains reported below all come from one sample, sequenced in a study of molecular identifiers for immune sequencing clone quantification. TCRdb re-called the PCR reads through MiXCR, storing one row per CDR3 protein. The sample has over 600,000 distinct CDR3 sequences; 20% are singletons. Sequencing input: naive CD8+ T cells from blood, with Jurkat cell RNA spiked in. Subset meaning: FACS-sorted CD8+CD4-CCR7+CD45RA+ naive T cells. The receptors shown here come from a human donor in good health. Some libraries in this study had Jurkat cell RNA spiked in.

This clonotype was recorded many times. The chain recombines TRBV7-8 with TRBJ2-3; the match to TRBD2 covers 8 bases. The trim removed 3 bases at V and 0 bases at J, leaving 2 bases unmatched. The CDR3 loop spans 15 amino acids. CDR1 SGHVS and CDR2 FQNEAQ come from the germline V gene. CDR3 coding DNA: TGTGCCAGCAGCTTCCGGGGGGGAAGCACAGATACGCAGTATTTT. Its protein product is CASSFRGGSTDTQYF. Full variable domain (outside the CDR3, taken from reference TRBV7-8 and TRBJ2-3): GAGVSQSPRYKVAKRGQDVALRCDPISGHVSLFWYQQALGQGPEFLTYFQNEAQLDKSGLPSDRFFAERPEGSVSTLKIQRTQQEDSAVYLCASSFRGGSTDTQYFGPGTRLTVL.

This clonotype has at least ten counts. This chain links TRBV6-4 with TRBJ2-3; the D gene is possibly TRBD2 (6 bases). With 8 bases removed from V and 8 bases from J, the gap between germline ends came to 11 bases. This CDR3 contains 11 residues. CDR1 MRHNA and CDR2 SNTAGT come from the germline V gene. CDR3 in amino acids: CASREGGTQYF. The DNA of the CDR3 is TGTGCCAGCCGCGAGGGAGGTACGCAGTATTTT.

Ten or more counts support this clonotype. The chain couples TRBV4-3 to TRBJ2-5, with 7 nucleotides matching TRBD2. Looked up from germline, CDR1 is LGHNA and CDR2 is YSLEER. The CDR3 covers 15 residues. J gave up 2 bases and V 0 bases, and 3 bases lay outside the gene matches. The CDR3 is CASSQDVGGQETQYF. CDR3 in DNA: TGCGCCAGCAGCCAAGATGTCGGGGGGCAAGAGACCCAGTACTTC.

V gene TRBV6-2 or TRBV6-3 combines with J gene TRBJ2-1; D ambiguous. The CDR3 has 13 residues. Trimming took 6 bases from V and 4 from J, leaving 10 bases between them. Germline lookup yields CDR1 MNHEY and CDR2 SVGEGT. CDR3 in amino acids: CASSPEMYNEQFF. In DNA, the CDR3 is TGTGCCAGCAGCCCAGAGATGTACAATGAGCAGTTCTTC.

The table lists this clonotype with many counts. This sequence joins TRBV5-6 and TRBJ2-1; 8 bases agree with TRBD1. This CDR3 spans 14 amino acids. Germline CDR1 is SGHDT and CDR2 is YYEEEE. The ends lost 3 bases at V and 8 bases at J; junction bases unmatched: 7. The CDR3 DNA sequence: TGTGCCAGCAGCTGGGGACAGGCCATGGATGAGCAGTTCTTC. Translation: CASSWGQAMDEQFF. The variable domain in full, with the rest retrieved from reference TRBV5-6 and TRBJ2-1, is DAGVTQSPTHLIKTRGQQVTLRCSPKSGHDTVSWYQQALGQGPQFIFQYYEEEERQRGNFPDRFSGHQFPNYSSELNVNALLLGDSALYLCASSWGQAMDEQFFGPGTRLTVL.

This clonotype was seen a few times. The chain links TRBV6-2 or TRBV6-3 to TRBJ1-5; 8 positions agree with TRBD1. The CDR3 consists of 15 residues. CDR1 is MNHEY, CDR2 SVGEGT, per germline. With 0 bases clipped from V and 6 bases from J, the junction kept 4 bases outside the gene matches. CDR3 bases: TGTGCCAGCAGTTACTCTGGGACAGGCGTTCAGCCCCAGCATTTT. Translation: CASSYSGTGVQPQHF.

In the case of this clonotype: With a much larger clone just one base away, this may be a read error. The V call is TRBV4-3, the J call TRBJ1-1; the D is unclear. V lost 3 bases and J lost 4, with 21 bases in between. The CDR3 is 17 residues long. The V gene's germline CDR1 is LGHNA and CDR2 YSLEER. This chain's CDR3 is CASSQSLMPPMSTEAFF. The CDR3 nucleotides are TGCGCCAGCAGCCAGTCCCTCATGCCCCCCATGAGCACTGAAGCTTTCTTT.

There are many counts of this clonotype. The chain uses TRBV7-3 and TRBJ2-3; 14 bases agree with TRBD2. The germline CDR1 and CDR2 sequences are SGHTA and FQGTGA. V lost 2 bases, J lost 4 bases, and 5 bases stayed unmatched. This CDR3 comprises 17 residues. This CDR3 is CASSLGTSGSSADTQYF. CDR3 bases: TGTGCCAGCAGCTTAGGGACTAGCGGGAGTTCTGCAGATACGCAGTATTTT.

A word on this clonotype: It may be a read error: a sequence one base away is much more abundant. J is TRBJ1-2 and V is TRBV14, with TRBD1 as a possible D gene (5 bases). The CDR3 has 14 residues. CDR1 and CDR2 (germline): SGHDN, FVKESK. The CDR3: CASSPSPGSYSYTF. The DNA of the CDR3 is TGTGCCAGCAGCCCTTCTCCAGGGAGCTATAGCTACACCTTC.

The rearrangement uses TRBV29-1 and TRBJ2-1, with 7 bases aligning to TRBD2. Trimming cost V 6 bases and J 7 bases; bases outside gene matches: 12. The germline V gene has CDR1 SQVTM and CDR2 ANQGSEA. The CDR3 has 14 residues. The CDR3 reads CSVTLSERGNEQFF. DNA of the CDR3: TGCAGCGTGACCCTTTCCGAGCGGGGTAATGAGCAGTTCTTC.

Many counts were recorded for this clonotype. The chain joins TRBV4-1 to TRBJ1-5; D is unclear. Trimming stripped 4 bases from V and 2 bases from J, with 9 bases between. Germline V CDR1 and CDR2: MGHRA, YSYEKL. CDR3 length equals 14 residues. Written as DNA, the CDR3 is TGCGCCAGCAGCCCGACGATGGGCAATCAGCCCCAGCATTTT. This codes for CASSPTMGNQPQHF.

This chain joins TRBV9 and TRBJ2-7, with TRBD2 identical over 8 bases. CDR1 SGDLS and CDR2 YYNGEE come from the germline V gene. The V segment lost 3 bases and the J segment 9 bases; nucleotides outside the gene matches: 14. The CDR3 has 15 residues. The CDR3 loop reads CASSATSGWSTRQYF. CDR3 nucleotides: TGTGCCAGCAGCGCAACTAGCGGCTGGAGCACTCGGCAGTACTTC.

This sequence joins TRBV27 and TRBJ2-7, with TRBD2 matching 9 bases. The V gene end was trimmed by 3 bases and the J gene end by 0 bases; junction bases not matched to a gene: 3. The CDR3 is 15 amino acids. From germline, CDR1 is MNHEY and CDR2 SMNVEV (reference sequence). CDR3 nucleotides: TGTGCCAGCAGTTTTAGCGGGGGCCTCTCCTACGAGCAGTACTTC. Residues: CASSFSGGLSYEQYF.

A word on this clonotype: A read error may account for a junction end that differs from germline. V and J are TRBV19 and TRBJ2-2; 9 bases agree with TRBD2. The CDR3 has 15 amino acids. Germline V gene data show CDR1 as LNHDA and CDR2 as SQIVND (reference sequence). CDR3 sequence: CVSRSGGRDTGELFF. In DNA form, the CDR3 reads TGTGTCAGTAGGAGCGGGGGGCGGGACACCGGGGAGCTGTTTTTT.

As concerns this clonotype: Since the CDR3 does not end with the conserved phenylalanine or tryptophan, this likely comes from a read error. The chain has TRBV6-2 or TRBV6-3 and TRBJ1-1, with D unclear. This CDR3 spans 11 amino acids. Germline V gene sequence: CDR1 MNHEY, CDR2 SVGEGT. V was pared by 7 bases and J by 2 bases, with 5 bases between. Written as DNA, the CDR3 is TGTGCCAGCACGCTAAACACTGAAGCTTTCCTT. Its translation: CASTLNTEAFL.

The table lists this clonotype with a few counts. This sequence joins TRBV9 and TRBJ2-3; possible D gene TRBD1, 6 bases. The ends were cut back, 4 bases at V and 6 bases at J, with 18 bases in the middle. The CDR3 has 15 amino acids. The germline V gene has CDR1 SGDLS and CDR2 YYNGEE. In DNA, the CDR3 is TGTGCCAGCAGCCCCCTTCTGGCTCAGGGGGATACGCAGTATTTT. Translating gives CASSPLLAQGDTQYF.

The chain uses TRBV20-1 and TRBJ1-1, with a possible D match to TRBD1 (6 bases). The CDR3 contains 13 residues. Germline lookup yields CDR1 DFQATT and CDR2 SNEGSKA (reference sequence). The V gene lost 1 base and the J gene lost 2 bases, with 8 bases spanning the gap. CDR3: CSARADRNTEAFF. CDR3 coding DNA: TGCAGTGCTAGAGCGGACAGAAACACTGAAGCTTTCTTT.

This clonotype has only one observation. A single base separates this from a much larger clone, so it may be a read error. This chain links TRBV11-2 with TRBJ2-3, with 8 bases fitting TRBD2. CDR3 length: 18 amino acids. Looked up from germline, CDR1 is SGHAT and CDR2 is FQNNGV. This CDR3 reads CASRSHHSEGTRTDMQYF. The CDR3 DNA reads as TGTGCCAGCAGGTCCCATCACTCGGAGGGGACTAGGACAGATATGCAGTATTTT.

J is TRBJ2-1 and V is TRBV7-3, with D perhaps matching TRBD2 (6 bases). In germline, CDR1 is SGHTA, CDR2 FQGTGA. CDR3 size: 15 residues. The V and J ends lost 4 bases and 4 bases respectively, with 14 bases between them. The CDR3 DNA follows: TGTGCCAGCAGCTCCGCCGGGACTCAATACAATGAGCAGTTCTTC. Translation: CASSSAGTQYNEQFF.

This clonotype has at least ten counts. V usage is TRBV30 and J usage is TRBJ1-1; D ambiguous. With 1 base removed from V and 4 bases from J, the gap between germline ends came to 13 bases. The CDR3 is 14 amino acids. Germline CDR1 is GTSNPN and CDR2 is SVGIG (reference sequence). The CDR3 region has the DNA TGTGCCTGGAGTGAGGCCGGCTTGGGCACTGAAGCTTTCTTT. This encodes CAWSEAGLGTEAFF.

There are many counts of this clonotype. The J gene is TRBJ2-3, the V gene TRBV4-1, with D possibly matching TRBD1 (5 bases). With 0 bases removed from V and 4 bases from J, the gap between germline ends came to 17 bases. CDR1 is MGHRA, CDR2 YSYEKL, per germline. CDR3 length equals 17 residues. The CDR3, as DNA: TGCGCCAGCAGCCAAGATAGAACAGGCCCCTGGTCAGATACGCAGTATTTT. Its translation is CASSQDRTGPWSDTQYF.

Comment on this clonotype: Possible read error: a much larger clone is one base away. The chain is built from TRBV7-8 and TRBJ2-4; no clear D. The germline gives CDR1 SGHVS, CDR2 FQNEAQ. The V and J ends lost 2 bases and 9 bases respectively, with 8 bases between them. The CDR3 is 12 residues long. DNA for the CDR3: TGTGCCAGCAGCTTAACAGAAAGCATTCAGTACTTC. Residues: CASSLTESIQYF.